These 24 T cell receptor beta chains were sequenced from one sample in a study of blood T cell repertoires in COVID-19. The repertoire was sequenced with immunoSEQ multiplex PCR; TCRdb's copy has only in-frame clones and lacks some. The sample carries around 80,000 clones, 82% recorded once. Sequencing used peripheral blood. The receptors derive from a man at least 80 years old with acute or convalescent COVID-19.

In its sample, this clone was seen a few times. J is TRBJ1-1 and V is TRBV18, with no clear D. The CDR3 is 14 amino acids. The V and J ends lost 4 bases and 1 base respectively, with 10 bases between them. Germline CDR1 reads KGHSH; CDR2 reads LQKENI. The CDR3 nucleotides are TGTGCCAGCTCACAGACGGCGGGGAACACTGAAGCTTTCTTT. Translation: CASSQTAGNTEAFF.

Only one count was recorded for this clone. This rearrangement joins TRBV6-6 to TRBJ1-1; maybe TRBD1 (5 bases). The V end lost 10 bases, the J end lost 8 bases, and 17 bases lay between the germline ends. CDR3 length: 12 amino acids. Looked up from germline, CDR1 is MNHNY and CDR2 is SVGAGI (reference sequence). In nucleotides, the CDR3 is TGTGCCACCTACCTAAGTGGGGCCGAAGCTTTCTTT. Translation gives CATYLSGAEAFF.

V is TRBV15 and J is TRBJ2-7; D possibly corresponds to TRBD1 (5 bases). Germline V gene data show CDR1 as LNHNV and CDR2 as YYDKDF (reference sequence). This CDR3 has 15 residues. Trimming pared 0 bases from V and 2 bases from J, leaving 11 bases between. The CDR3 sequence: CATSRDSDRTYEQYF. As DNA, the CDR3 is TGTGCCACCAGCAGAGATTCCGACAGAACCTACGAGCAGTACTTC.

Here the CDR3 reads CASSPRNTGGPSTDTQYF. Here the CDR3 DNA reads TGTGCCAGCTCACCTCGCAATACAGGGGGCCCTAGCACAGATACGCAGTATTTT. The chain employs TRBV18 and TRBJ2-3, with 9 bases aligning to TRBD1. The CDR3 totals 18 residues. V shed 3 bases, J shed 0 bases, and the junction held 10 bases outside the gene matches. In germline, CDR1 is KGHSH, CDR2 LQKENI.

This chain connects TRBV5-8 to TRBJ1-2; D remains unclear. Per germline, CDR1 SGHTS and CDR2 YDEGEE. The CDR3 consists of 15 residues. V lost 3 bases to trimming and J lost 3 bases, with 15 bases between them. Here the CDR3 DNA reads TGTGCCAGCAGCTCTCTACAGACCTCAGACTATGGCTACACCTTC. This gives the protein CASSSLQTSDYGYTF.

The chain recombines TRBV7-8 with TRBJ1-1; no reliable D call. This CDR3 is 14 amino acids long. Between the trimmed V and J ends, which lost 3 bases and 10 bases, there was a span of 18 bases. CDR1 SGHVS and CDR2 FQNEAQ come from the germline V gene. This CDR3 reads CASSLVLQPTLAFF. The DNA for the CDR3 is TGTGCCAGCAGCTTGGTTTTACAGCCGACGTTAGCTTTCTTT.

V is TRBV5-5 and J is TRBJ1-6, with a weak D call TRBD1 (5 bases). The CDR3 is made up of 15 amino acids. The germline V gene has CDR1 SGHKS and CDR2 YYEKEE (reference sequence). The V gene lost 0 bases and the J gene lost 11 bases, with 15 bases spanning the gap. CDR3 sequence: CASSLEGQGRTPLHF. The DNA of the CDR3 is TGTGCCAGCAGCTTGGAGGGGCAGGGAAGGACACCCCTCCACTTT.

V gene TRBV6-5 combines with J gene TRBJ2-1; D might be TRBD2 (7 bases). This CDR3 has 16 amino acids. Germline CDR1 is MNHEY and CDR2 is SVGAGI. V was trimmed by 2 bases and J by 4 bases, leaving 15 bases between them. The CDR3 reads CASSYGGGRAYNEQFF. The CDR3 DNA is TGTGCCAGCAGTTACGGGGGGGGCAGGGCTTACAATGAGCAGTTCTTC.

The CDR3 DNA is TGTGCCAGCAGCTTAGCCTCGTTCAGGTCAAAAGATACGCAGTATTTT. This encodes CASSLASFRSKDTQYF. The chain has TRBV7-9 and TRBJ2-3; D uncertain. The CDR3 contains 16 residues. Germline assignment: CDR1 SEHNR and CDR2 FQNEAQ (reference sequence). V was shortened by 0 bases and J by 5 bases, with 15 bases between the two germline ends. The entire variable domain, with the rest obtained from reference TRBV7-9 and TRBJ2-3, is as follows: DTGVSQNPRHKITKRGQNVTFRCDPISEHNRLYWYRQTLGQGPEFLTYFQNEAQLEKSRLLSDRFSAERPKGSFSTLEIQRTEQGDSAMYLCASSLASFRSKDTQYFGPGTRLTVL.

The chain joins TRBV3-1 (or the pseudogene TRBV3-2) to TRBJ2-7; D is undetermined. This CDR3 spans 12 amino acids. Between the trimmed V and J ends, which lost 1 base and 3 bases, there was a span of 4 bases. Germline V gene sequence: CDR1 LGHDT, CDR2 YNNKEL (reference sequence). CDR3 DNA: TGTGCCAGCAGCCAAGGAGACTACGAGCAGTACTTC. Translating it yields CASSQGDYEQYF.

The rearrangement uses TRBV29-1 and TRBJ2-1; 11 bases are shared with TRBD2. CDR1 is SQVTM, CDR2 ANQGSEA, per germline. The V gene end was trimmed by 1 base and the J gene end by 0 bases; junction bases not matched to a gene: 2. This CDR3 comprises 16 residues. The CDR3 sequence: CSVEVGTSGSYNEQFF. CDR3 sequence (DNA): TGCAGCGTTGAAGTTGGGACTAGCGGCTCCTACAATGAGCAGTTCTTC.

V usage is TRBV7-8 and J usage is TRBJ1-1; a weak D match, TRBD1 (6 bases). Germline V CDR1 and CDR2: SGHVS, FQNEAQ. V was clipped by 5 bases and J by 7 bases, with 20 bases between them. CDR3 length: 15 residues. Here the CDR3 DNA reads TGTGCCAGCAGCGATCTTCGGGGGGGCCGAGGTGAAGCTTTCTTT. Translation: CASSDLRGGRGEAFF.

The rearrangement links TRBV18 to TRBJ2-2, with unresolved D. The V end lost 1 base, the J end lost 3 bases, and 6 bases lay between the germline ends. Germline-derived CDR1 and CDR2 are KGHSH and LQKENI. The CDR3 length is 14 residues. The CDR3 is CASSPLSDTGELFF. CDR3 DNA: TGTGCCAGCTCACCACTAAGCGACACCGGGGAGCTGTTTTTT.

The chain carries TRBV3-1 (or the pseudogene TRBV3-2) and TRBJ1-1; TRBD1 is a possible D gene (5 bases). The CDR3 contains 12 residues. V gave up 7 bases and J gave up 7 bases, with 13 bases separating them. CDR1 is LGHDT and CDR2 is YNNKEL in the germline V gene (reference sequence). CDR3: CASNTGGFEAFF. As DNA, the CDR3 is TGTGCCAGCAACACCGGGGGGTTTGAAGCTTTCTTT.

The chain couples TRBV29-1 to TRBJ2-5; TRBD2 aligns across 11 bases. The CDR3 spans 14 residues. The V gene end was trimmed by 5 bases and the J gene end by 2 bases; junction bases not matched to a gene: 4. In germline, CDR1 is SQVTM, CDR2 ANQGSEA. The CDR3 is CSVRLAGSQETQYF. The CDR3 DNA is TGCAGCGTTCGACTAGCGGGGTCACAAGAGACCCAGTACTTC.

The genes are TRBV2 and TRBJ2-3; 9 nucleotides agree with TRBD2. The germline V gene has CDR1 SNHLY and CDR2 FYNNEI. The ends lost 4 bases at V and 0 bases at J; junction bases unmatched: 5. The CDR3 runs 16 residues. The CDR3 protein is CASSASGGTSTDTQYF. The CDR3 DNA reads as TGTGCCAGCAGTGCGAGCGGGGGGACTAGCACAGATACGCAGTATTTT.

This clone was recorded once. V is TRBV5-1 and J is TRBJ1-1, with 10 bases aligning to TRBD1. The CDR3 consists of 17 residues. Trimming cost V 2 bases and J 6 bases; bases outside gene matches: 13. In germline, CDR1 is SGHRS, CDR2 YFSETQ. The CDR3 DNA reads as TGCGCCAGCAGCTTCTCCGGGACAGGGGTGAGTGTAGCTGAAGCTTTCTTT. Amino acid sequence: CASSFSGTGVSVAEAFF. The variable domain in full, with the rest retrieved from reference TRBV5-1 and TRBJ1-1, is KAGVTQTPRYLIKTRGQQVTLSCSPISGHRSVSWYQQTPGQGLQFLFEYFSETQRNKGNFPGRFSGRQFSNSRSEMNVSTLELGDSALYLCASSFSGTGVSVAEAFFGQGTRLTVV.

The J gene is TRBJ1-2, the V gene TRBV10-3; 7 positions agree with TRBD1. The J segment lost 2 bases and the V segment lost 5 bases, leaving 8 bases of the junction unmatched. The CDR3 covers 15 residues. Germline V gene data show CDR1 as ENHRY and CDR2 as SYGVKD. The CDR3 DNA is TGTGCCATCAGTCTAACCGGGACAGAGAACTATGGCTACACCTTC. Translated: CAISLTGTENYGYTF.

The V and J genes are TRBV3-1 (or the pseudogene TRBV3-2) and TRBJ1-5; D gene uncertain. Trimming pared 1 base from V and 2 bases from J, leaving 3 bases between. The CDR3 covers 13 residues. Germline V gene data show CDR1 as LGHDT and CDR2 as YNNKEL (reference sequence). The CDR3 nucleotides are TGTGCCAGCAGCCAAGGAGGCAATCAGCCCCAGCATTTT. This translates into CASSQGGNQPQHF.

This clone appeared a few times. V usage is TRBV27 and J usage is TRBJ1-5; D gene uncertain. The CDR3 contains 15 residues. Germline V gene data show CDR1 as MNHEY and CDR2 as SMNVEV (reference sequence). Trimming removed 3 bases from V and 5 bases from J, with 14 bases in between. Here the CDR3 DNA reads TGTGCCAGCAGTTTCGCGGGGAGGATGGATCAGCCCCAGCATTTT. Translating gives CASSFAGRMDQPQHF.

The rearrangement uses TRBV6-1 and TRBJ1-3; a possible D gene is TRBD1 (5 bases). Germline V CDR1 and CDR2: MNHNS, SASEGT. This CDR3 has 16 residues. The germline V and J ends were trimmed by 4 bases and 0 bases, with 13 bases remaining between them. CDR3 DNA: TGTGCCAGCAGTGTAAACAGGACCGTCTCTGGAAACACCATATATTTT. This sequence encodes CASSVNRTVSGNTIYF.

The chain uses TRBV5-1 and TRBJ2-1; 10 bases agree with TRBD2. Germline V gives CDR1 SGHRS, CDR2 YFSETQ. V was clipped by 0 bases and J by 0 bases; unmatched bases: 12. The CDR3 is 20 residues long. CDR3 in DNA: TGCGCCAGCAGCTTGGGGCCAGCGGGGGGGCTCTTGAGCTCCTACAATGAGCAGTTCTTC. It codes for CASSLGPAGGLLSSYNEQFF.

This chain connects TRBV30 to TRBJ2-7, with 9 bases that match TRBD1. The V gene end was trimmed by 5 bases and the J gene end by 3 bases; junction bases not matched to a gene: 2. The CDR3 is made up of 12 amino acids. Germline V gives CDR1 GTSNPN, CDR2 SVGIG (reference sequence). CDR3 protein: CAWGDRVYEQYF. DNA for the CDR3: TGTGCCTGGGGGGACAGGGTCTACGAGCAGTACTTC.

The rearrangement uses TRBV5-8 and TRBJ1-5; no definite D call. In germline, CDR1 is SGHTS, CDR2 YDEGEE. The ends were cut back, 7 bases at V and 6 bases at J, with 17 bases in the middle. The CDR3 is 14 residues long. The CDR3 sequence is CASPGIGSRQPQHF. The CDR3 bases are TGTGCCAGCCCAGGCATTGGTTCTCGTCAGCCCCAGCATTTT.